This is a list of T cell receptor delta chains from one sample in a study of human gamma delta and Vdelta1 T cells. TCRdb made new clone calls on the PCR reads using CATT. The table records some 13,000 delta-chain clones, about half of them present only once. These receptors are not linked to any known antigen. Sequenced material: Vdelta1 gamma-delta T cells from blood grown in culture (DOT cells). These receptor sequences come from a human donor in good health. Each CDR3 is given with its conserved first and last residue. The order of the fields is V gene, J gene, D gene, clone size, CDR3 length, CDR3 DNA, CDR3 protein. A D gene is named only where the DNA matches it firmly. For some rows the clone size is stated as once, few or many, or as a class when expanded; others skip it.

TRDV1	TRDJ1	-	-	24	TGTGCTCTTGGGCCCCGAAAAAGGGTAAGTGGGCCCGTCCACCGGGGGGGTTACACCGATAAACTCATCTTT	CALGPRKRVSGPVHRGGYTDKLIF
TRDV1	TRDJ1	TRDD3	few	27	TGTGCTCTTGGGGATACTTTCCCGGGCCACCCGCGTGCGATGGGGGATACGATCAACCGTTACACCGATAAACTCATCTTT	CALGDTFPGHPRAMGDTINRYTDKLIF
TRDV1	TRDJ2	TRDD3	-	22	TGTGCTCTTGGGGCCCCGGCGGGCCCTTCGCAGTACTGGGGGATACAGCCAGCACAACTCTTCTTT	CALGAPAGPSQYWGIQPAQLFF
TRDV1	TRDJ1	-	once	23	TGTGCTCTTGGGGAACGAGGCCTTCCTACTTTATCGGTGGGGGATACTCTATATGGTAAACTCATCTTT	CALGERGLPTLSVGDTLYGKLIF
TRDV1	TRDJ1	TRDD3	once	18	TGTGCTCTTGGGGGGGACGGACCTCTGGGGGAAGGTTCCGATAAACTCATCTTT	CALGGDGPLGEGSDKLIF
TRDV1	TRDJ1	-	-	24	TGTGCTCTTGGGGAAAAGGCTTCTACCCCTCTGGGGATCGGAGTTGGGAGAGACACCGATAAACTCATCTTT	CALGEKASTPLGIGVGRDTDKLIF
TRDV1	TRDJ1	TRDD3	-	18	TGTGCTCTTGGGGAAAGTTTGCCACTGGGGGACCGGCGCGATAAACTCATCTTT	CALGESLPLGDRRDKLIF
TRDV1	TRDJ1	TRDD3	few	19	TGTGCTCTTGGGGAACGATCTACGGGGGATACGTGGGACACCGATAAACTCATCTTT	CALGERSTGDTWDTDKLIF
TRDV1	TRDJ1	-	-	20	TGTGCTCTTGGGGAACTGTGGGGCGGTCCTACAGAGAGGGATTCGGCGGTACTCATCTTT	CALGELWGGPTERDSAVLIF
TRDV1	TRDJ2	-	-	21	TGTGCTCTTGGGGATTCCCAACAACCTTCCACCTACCCACCCCTGGCAGCACAACTCTTCTTT	CALGDSQQPSTYPPLAAQLFF
TRDV1	TRDJ1	TRDD3	few	20	TGTGCTCTTGGGGAACCGCATAGGGGTGACTGGGGGCGTAGAACCGATAAACTCATCTTT	CALGEPHRGDWGRRTDKLIF
TRDV1	TRDJ1	TRDD2	few	22	TGTGCTCTTGGGGAACTTGGCCTTCCTACTCCGGGGGGTCCTAGGGGGACCGATAAACTCATCTTT	CALGELGLPTPGGPRGTDKLIF
TRDV1	TRDJ1	TRDD3	-	21	TGTGCTCTTGGGGATGGAATTCCTAGCCGTACTGGGGGATACCCAACCGATAAACTCATCTTT	CALGDGIPSRTGGYPTDKLIF
TRDV1	TRDJ1	TRDD3	few	19	TGTGCTCTTGGGGACCGCGGAGGCCCTATTGAGGGATACGGGCAGGGTCTCATCTTT	CALGDRGGPIEGYGQGLIF
TRDV1	TRDJ1	-	-	19	TGTGCTCTTGGGGAACTCCGGGGGACCAAAGACAGGTACACCGATAAACTCATCTTT	CALGELRGTKDRYTDKLIF
TRDV1	TRDJ1	-	-	18	TGTGCTCTTGGGATTCCCCATTCCTCACCGCTGTACACCGATAAACTCATCTTT	CALGIPHSSPLYTDKLIF